This is a list of T cell receptor beta chains from one sample in a study of blood T cell dynamics during melanoma immunotherapy. Clones were read by immunoSEQ multiplex PCR, and TCRdb kept only the in-frame ones, dropping some. The sample includes roughly 12,000 clones, nearly 90% of them seen just once. Sequencing used blood, obtained from a patient treated with checkpoint blockade. All receptors derive from a human donor with melanoma. Each CDR3 is given with its conserved first and last residue. Fields, in order: CDR3 protein, V gene, J gene.

CDR3 protein: CASSGTGGTGELFF
V gene: TRBV10-1
J gene: TRBJ2-2

CDR3 protein: CASSWANYGYTF
V gene: TRBV7-9
J gene: TRBJ1-2

CDR3 protein: CASGLGTGSFSYNEQFF
V gene: TRBV12-5
J gene: TRBJ2-1

CDR3 protein: CASSTRGGGLEQYF
V gene: TRBV2
J gene: .

CDR3 protein: CASSAAAGVGYEQYF
V gene: TRBV11-2
J gene: TRBJ2-7

CDR3 protein: CASSLKGQGGSGANVLTF
V gene: TRBV7-3
J gene: TRBJ2-6

CDR3 protein: CASSGGAMNTEAFF
V gene: TRBV5-1
J gene: TRBJ1-1

CDR3 protein: CASSPWPRQTSTDTQYF
V gene: TRBV7-9
J gene: TRBJ2-3

CDR3 protein: CASSFRDRPNEKLFF
V gene: TRBV5-6
J gene: TRBJ1-4

CDR3 protein: CAWSGGHLNQPQHF
V gene: TRBV30
J gene: TRBJ1-5

CDR3 protein: CASSATGVYRYGYTF
V gene: TRBV7-9
J gene: TRBJ1-2

CDR3 protein: CAWSVLRRNEQYF
V gene: TRBV30
J gene: TRBJ2-7

CDR3 protein: CASSNGGGGYEQYF
V gene: TRBV19
J gene: TRBJ2-7

CDR3 protein: CASSLGRQETQYF
V gene: TRBV7-6
J gene: TRBJ2-5

CDR3 protein: CASSPIDRSTNEKLFF
V gene: TRBV7-2
J gene: TRBJ1-4

CDR3 protein: CASSFWDREYQPQHF
V gene: TRBV5-6
J gene: TRBJ1-5

CDR3 protein: CASSLRGGEETQYF
V gene: TRBV18
J gene: TRBJ2-5

CDR3 protein: CSVEAVMNTEAFF
V gene: TRBV29-1
J gene: TRBJ1-1

CDR3 protein: CASSSTLTEAFF
V gene: TRBV9
J gene: TRBJ1-1

CDR3 protein: CASSQGSDGLGDTIYF
V gene: TRBV4-1
J gene: TRBJ1-3

CDR3 protein: CASSSRQGLDGYTF
V gene: TRBV7-2
J gene: TRBJ1-2

CDR3 protein: CASSIVGVIGEKLFF
V gene: TRBV19
J gene: TRBJ1-4

CDR3 protein: CASSPGTPLSPLHF
V gene: TRBV18
J gene: TRBJ1-6

CDR3 protein: CASSMTPVTEAFF
V gene: TRBV19
J gene: TRBJ1-1

CDR3 protein: CASSHAGARDYEQYF
V gene: TRBV16
J gene: TRBJ2-7

CDR3 protein: CAIRLAEYNEQFF
V gene: TRBV10-3
J gene: TRBJ2-1

CDR3 protein: CASSTSGTGGVGAFF
V gene: TRBV6-5
J gene: TRBJ1-1

CDR3 protein: CASSLVEQGNSPLHF
V gene: TRBV7-6
J gene: TRBJ1-6

CDR3 protein: CASSPRGQGTGELFF
V gene: TRBV18
J gene: TRBJ2-2

CDR3 protein: CASSARDRGESPLHF
V gene: TRBV9
J gene: TRBJ1-6

CDR3 protein: CASLYGQYTEAFF
V gene: TRBV2
J gene: TRBJ1-1

CDR3 protein: CASSRDRGGNTIYF
V gene: TRBV7-6
J gene: TRBJ1-3

CDR3 protein: CASSPGGTLGYTF
V gene: TRBV4-3
J gene: TRBJ1-2

CDR3 protein: CASSTGLAGDGYF
V gene: TRBV11-2
J gene: TRBJ2-3

CDR3 protein: CAWSSGGTDTQYF
V gene: TRBV30
J gene: TRBJ2-3

CDR3 protein: CASSLVQGNEKLFF
V gene: TRBV7-9
J gene: TRBJ1-4

CDR3 protein: CASSPSTVSTDTQYF
V gene: TRBV18
J gene: TRBJ2-3

CDR3 protein: CASSLGRTNLNTEAFF
V gene: TRBV11-3
J gene: TRBJ1-1

CDR3 protein: CASSSGPRGGQPQHF
V gene: TRBV5-6
J gene: TRBJ1-5

CDR3 protein: CASSPRGTMTYEQYF
V gene: TRBV9
J gene: TRBJ2-7

CDR3 protein: CASSGGNTIYF
V gene: TRBV25-1
J gene: TRBJ1-3

CDR3 protein: CASSATGRETQYF
V gene: TRBV25-1
J gene: TRBJ2-5

CDR3 protein: CASSMADSSYNEQFF
V gene: TRBV19
J gene: TRBJ2-1

CDR3 protein: CASSVEHQTGNTIYF
V gene: TRBV9
J gene: TRBJ1-3

CDR3 protein: CASSITGSSVNQPQHF
V gene: TRBV27
J gene: TRBJ1-5

CDR3 protein: CASSSERGESYNEQFF
V gene: TRBV11-1
J gene: TRBJ2-1

CDR3 protein: CASSISGGYTDTQYF
V gene: TRBV5-4
J gene: TRBJ2-3

CDR3 protein: CASSLGTSTGELFF
V gene: TRBV5-4
J gene: TRBJ2-2

CDR3 protein: CASSQEQTHSPLHF
V gene: TRBV27
J gene: TRBJ1-6

CDR3 protein: CASSLLSGTGGWGTEAFF
V gene: TRBV7-3
J gene: TRBJ1-1

CDR3 protein: CASSLLNYGYTF
V gene: TRBV5-8
J gene: TRBJ1-2

CDR3 protein: CASSIAGTRTDTQYF
V gene: TRBV7-2
J gene: TRBJ2-3

CDR3 protein: CASSAPGQGAYTEAFF
V gene: TRBV2
J gene: TRBJ1-1